Each of the 20 T cell receptor beta chains below was sequenced from the same sample in a study of T cells in Graves' hyperthyroidism and ophthalmopathy. Template material for amplifying TCR beta CDR3 regions consisted of RNA transcripts. HTBI primers were employed in a first-round RT-PCR of the TCR CDR3. TCRdb ran MiXCR on the multiplex PCR reads and lists one entry per CDR3 protein. The repertoire has about 290,000 distinct CDR3 sequences, about a sixth of them found once; the top ten carry roughly 50%. The sample consisted of blood. These receptor sequences come from a woman aged 55-70 years with Graves' ophthalmopathy.

This clonotype was seen repeatedly, ten times or more. The chain links TRBV9 to TRBJ1-4, with no clear D. Trimming stripped 0 bases from V and 7 bases from J, with 10 bases between. Germline V gives CDR1 SGDLS, CDR2 YYNGEE. This CDR3 spans 14 amino acids. CDR3 DNA: TGTGCCAGCAGCGTAGAGGGAATCGGTGAAAAACTGTTTTTT. Translation gives CASSVEGIGEKLFF.

This clonotype was counted between two and nine times. The chain is built from TRBV27 and TRBJ2-2, with D tentatively TRBD2 (6 bases). V shed 9 bases and J shed 1 base, with 12 bases lying between them. This CDR3 comprises 14 residues. In germline, CDR1 is MNHEY, CDR2 SMNVEV (reference sequence). In DNA form, the CDR3 reads TGTGCCAGTCAGTGGGGGGTGAACACCGGGGAGCTGTTTTTT. It codes for CASQWGVNTGELFF.

In its sample, this clonotype was seen many times. This chain joins TRBV4-3 and TRBJ2-5; 10 bases map to TRBD2. CDR1 is LGHNA and CDR2 is YSLEER in the germline V gene. The V gene end was trimmed by 1 base and the J gene end by 4 bases; junction bases not matched to a gene: 9. The CDR3 covers 17 residues. The CDR3 DNA follows: TGCGCCAGCAGCCAAGTGGTGAGCGGGGGGGCCGCAGAGACCCAGTACTTC. Encoded protein: CASSQVVSGGAAETQYF.

This clonotype was detected only a few times. The chain is built from TRBV3-2 and TRBJ2-3. TRBV3-2 is assigned pseudogene status. This CDR3 has 14 amino acids. For the CDR3, the DNA is TGTGCCAGCAGCCAAGATCTCGGGAGCGATACGCAGTATTTT. This encodes CASSQDLGSDTQYF.

This clonotype was seen ten or more times. The rearrangement joins TRBV7-6 to TRBJ1-4; D unresolved. This CDR3 spans 16 amino acids. CDR1 is SGHVS, CDR2 FNYEAQ, per germline. The V and J ends lost 4 bases and 7 bases respectively, with 19 bases between them. The CDR3 DNA reads TGTGCCAGCAGCTCGGCGGTAGGGAAACTTGGTGAAAAACTGTTTTTT. Protein product: CASSSAVGKLGEKLFF.

This clonotype was picked up a small number of times. J is TRBJ2-7 and V is TRBV4-2; 7 bases map to TRBD2. Germline V CDR1 and CDR2: LGHNA, YNFKEQ. V trimming: 0 bases; J trimming: 6 bases; junction bases outside the gene matches: 8. The CDR3 sequence is 15 residues long. Here the CDR3 DNA reads TGTGCCAGCAGCCAAGACCCCGGCGGGGGTTCCGAGCAGTACTTC. It encodes CASSQDPGGGSEQYF.

The genes are TRBV10-3 and TRBJ2-7; D tentatively fits TRBD1 or TRBD2 (7 bases each). There are 13 residues in the CDR3. The V end lost 3 bases, the J end lost 4 bases, and 10 bases lay between the germline ends. Germline lookup yields CDR1 ENHRY and CDR2 SYGVKD. The CDR3 nucleotides are TGTGCCATCAGTGACAGGGGGGGGTACGAGCAGTACTTC. This translates into CAISDRGGYEQYF.

Only a few counts were recorded for this clonotype. This chain joins TRBV4-3 and TRBJ2-3; D might be TRBD2 (6 bases). Germline assignment: CDR1 LGHNA and CDR2 YSLEER. The CDR3 runs 14 residues. V was shortened by 7 bases and J by 0 bases, with 11 bases between the two germline ends. The CDR3, as DNA: TGCGCCAGCATGCGGGACTCTAGCACAGATACGCAGTATTTT. Residues: CASMRDSSTDTQYF.

In the case of this clonotype: With a much larger clone just one base away, this may be a read error. V gene TRBV18 combines with J gene TRBJ2-7, with a tentative D call TRBD1 (6 bases). V gave up 6 bases and J gave up 5 bases, with 20 bases separating them. This CDR3 is 15 amino acids long. Germline V gives CDR1 KGHSH, CDR2 LQKENI. CDR3: CASSRVRGIGHEQYF. The CDR3 bases are TGTGCCAGCTCGCGGGTCAGGGGAATTGGGCACGAGCAGTACTTC.

This clonotype appeared a few times. The chain recombines TRBV28 with TRBJ1-2, with D possibly being TRBD1 (5 bases). The V gene lost 5 bases and the J gene lost 9 bases, with 13 bases spanning the gap. From germline, CDR1 is MDHEN and CDR2 SYDVKM. CDR3 length: 12 amino acids. The DNA for the CDR3 is TGTGCCAGCAGTCCGACAGTCCTGAGCTACACCTTC. Translated, it gives CASSPTVLSYTF.

This clonotype was detected many times. The rearrangement links TRBV12-5 to TRBJ2-1, with TRBD1 identical over 12 bases. The V segment lost 9 bases and the J segment 0 bases; nucleotides outside the gene matches: 15. The CDR3 runs to 19 residues. Germline V lookup: CDR1 LGHNT, CDR2 FRNRAP. Here the CDR3 reads CASSGTGGSWYSSYNEQFF. The CDR3 DNA reads as TGTGCTAGCTCCGGGACAGGGGGCTCCTGGTATAGCTCCTACAATGAGCAGTTCTTC.

There are many counts of this clonotype. The V and J genes are TRBV5-1 and TRBJ2-1; 10 bases are a match to TRBD2. Germline loops: CDR1 SGHRS, CDR2 YFSETQ. The CDR3 has 15 residues. Trimming at V came to 0 bases and at J to 6 bases, leaving 3 bases not matched to a gene. The CDR3 loop reads CASSLASGSINEQFF. In nucleotides, the CDR3 is TGCGCCAGCAGCTTGGCTAGCGGGAGTATCAATGAGCAGTTCTTC.

The chain is built from TRBV5-8 and TRBJ2-7; D is possibly TRBD1 or TRBD2 (6 bases each). Germline V CDR1 and CDR2: SGHTS, YDEGEE. V was pared by 0 bases and J by 5 bases, with 9 bases between. The CDR3 contains 13 residues. CDR3 sequence: CASSLAGGHEQYF. The DNA for the CDR3 is TGTGCCAGCAGCTTGGCCGGGGGCCACGAGCAGTACTTC.

In its sample, this clonotype was seen a few times. This chain connects TRBV12-3 or TRBV12-4 to TRBJ1-5; D is uncertain. The CDR3 length is 15 residues. V was clipped by 3 bases and J by 4 bases, with 13 bases between them. CDR3 sequence: CASSLGLRENQPQHF. In DNA form, the CDR3 reads TGTGCCAGCAGTTTGGGGTTAAGGGAGAATCAGCCCCAGCATTTT.

CDR3 in DNA: TGTGCCAGCAGCCAAGACGGCCAGGGAGGCGAAAAACTGTTTTTT. Its translation is CASSQDGQGGEKLFF. This chain links TRBV4-2 with TRBJ1-4; perhaps TRBD1 as D (5 bases). CDR1 is LGHNA, CDR2 YNFKEQ, per germline. With 0 bases removed from V and 8 bases from J, the gap between germline ends came to 13 bases. The CDR3 covers 15 residues.

The chain couples TRBV7-2 to TRBJ1-6, with a tentative D call TRBD1 (5 bases). Germline CDR1 and CDR2: SGHTA and FQGNSA. Trimming shortened V by 10 bases and J by 0 bases, and 13 bases separated the two germline ends. CDR3 size: 15 residues. In DNA form, the CDR3 reads TGTGCCACCCCGAAGGGGAGCTCCTATAATTCACCCCTCCACTTT. This sequence encodes CATPKGSSYNSPLHF.

The V gene is TRBV7-2, the J gene TRBJ2-2; D may be TRBD2 (5 bases). Germline CDR1 and CDR2: SGHTA and FQGNSA. This CDR3 contains 15 residues. V was clipped by 1 base and J by 1 base, with 7 bases between them. This CDR3 reads CASSLGTLNTGELFF. For the CDR3, the DNA is TGTGCCAGCAGCTTAGGGACTCTGAACACCGGGGAGCTGTTTTTT.

The rearrangement links TRBV4-3 to TRBJ2-4; 7 bases align to TRBD1. Per germline, CDR1 LGHNA and CDR2 YSLEER. The CDR3 has 15 amino acids. The J segment lost 1 base and the V segment lost 3 bases, leaving 3 bases of the junction unmatched. The chain's CDR3 is CASSQTGMAKNIQYF. The DNA for the CDR3 is TGCGCCAGCAGCCAGACAGGGATGGCCAAAAACATTCAGTACTTC.

V usage is TRBV28 and J usage is TRBJ1-5; the match to TRBD1 covers 10 bases. This CDR3 is 15 amino acids long. Looked up from germline, CDR1 is MDHEN and CDR2 is SYDVKM. Germline trimming cut 6 bases from V and 5 bases from J; bases unmatched to any gene: 7. CDR3 residues: CASSLGTGDDQPQHF. Here the CDR3 DNA reads TGTGCCAGCAGCCTCGGGACAGGGGACGATCAGCCCCAGCATTTT.

The CDR3 coding sequence is TGCAGTGCTAGAGGGTCAGGGGGACTTTACGGCGAGCAGTACTTC. Translating it yields CSARGSGGLYGEQYF. The chain carries TRBV20-1 and TRBJ2-7, with D possibly matching TRBD1 (7 bases). The CDR3 has 15 amino acids. Germline V gene sequence: CDR1 DFQATT, CDR2 SNEGSKA (reference sequence). Trimming took off 1 base at V and 6 bases at J, with 19 bases between the two ends.